Listed below are T cell receptor beta chains from one sample, sequenced in a study of blood T cells in healthy people across ages. TCRdb recomputed calls from the 5' RACE reads with MiXCR, one row per CDR3 protein. Here the sample spans about 1.5 million distinct CDR3 sequences, around 42% being singletons. Sequenced sample: blood. The receptors were gathered from a woman aged 18-29 years in good health. Both conserved end residues are part of each CDR3. D genes are given only for firm matches. The size field is filled for only some rows; it gives once, few, many or a size class.

NA	TRBV3-1	TRBJ2-1	NA	CASSPGGHNEQFF	TGTGCCAGCAGTCCGGGGGGCCACAATGAGCAGTTCTTC
NA	TRBV10-3	TRBJ2-7	TRBD1	CAISGQGPTEQYF	TGTGCCATCAGTGGACAGGGGCCCACCGAGCAGTACTTC
NA	TRBV5-6	TRBJ2-1	NA	CASSWGLDDDNEQFF	TGTGCCAGCAGTTGGGGCCTAGACGACGACAATGAGCAGTTCTTC
NA	TRBV12-3/TRBV12-4	TRBJ2-3	TRBD2	CASRITSGPGTQYF	TGTGCCAGCAGGATCACTAGCGGCCCCGGTACGCAGTATTTT
few	TRBV20-1	TRBJ2-1	TRBD2	CSAGAGGTYNEQFF	TGCAGTGCTGGGGCGGGGGGCACCTACAATGAGCAGTTCTTC
NA	TRBV20-1	TRBJ1-5	NA	CSARASQQVNNQPQHF	TGCAGTGCTAGGGCATCCCAGCAGGTAAACAATCAGCCCCAGCATTTT
NA	TRBV6-6	TRBJ1-2	NA	CASSYSGTTYGYTF	TGTGCCAGCAGTTACTCGGGGACAACCTATGGCTACACCTTC
NA	TRBV27	TRBJ2-3	TRBD2	CASSPARVAGGMDTQYF	TGTGCCAGCAGTCCAGCTAGGGTAGCGGGGGGGATGGATACGCAGTATTTT
NA	TRBV7-9	TRBJ2-1	NA	CARTEPGFPYNEQFF	TGTGCCAGGACCGAGCCGGGCTTCCCCTACAATGAGCAGTTCTTC
NA	TRBV20-1	TRBJ2-1	TRBD2	CSAPRTSGGIQETQFF	TGCAGTGCCCCCCGGACTAGCGGGGGGATACAAGAGACCCAGTTCTTC
NA	TRBV2	TRBJ2-1	NA	CASSEFGGEGLVNEQFF	TGTGCCAGCAGTGAGTTCGGGGGCGAAGGCTTAGTCAATGAGCAGTTCTTC
once	TRBV28	TRBJ2-6	TRBD1	CASSKPTGAGANVLTF	TGTGCCAGCAGTAAGCCGACAGGGGCTGGGGCCAACGTCCTGACTTTC
NA	TRBV30	TRBJ2-7	NA	CAWSVGYTGRVAYEQYF	TGTGCCTGGAGTGTAGGGTACACCGGCAGAGTGGCCTACGAGCAGTACTTC
NA	TRBV7-2	TRBJ2-3	TRBD2	CASSLVGGGRDTQYF	TGTGCCAGCAGCTTAGTTGGGGGGGGAAGGGATACGCAGTATTTT
NA	TRBV11-2	TRBJ2-3	NA	CASSLVPGPSTDTQYF	TGTGCCAGCAGCTTAGTCCCGGGACCATCCACAGATACGCAGTATTTT
NA	TRBV7-2	TRBJ2-3	TRBD2	CASSPRPGGGTDTQYF	TGTGCCAGCAGCCCTAGGCCGGGGGGGGGCACAGATACGCAGTATTTT
many	TRBV25-1	TRBJ2-1	NA	CASSDPARADNEQFF	TGTGCCAGCAGTGACCCTGCCAGGGCGGACAATGAGCAGTTCTTC
NA	TRBV27	TRBJ2-1	NA	CASSLRAATRHYNEQFF	TGTGCCAGCAGTTTAAGGGCAGCCACTCGCCATTACAATGAGCAGTTCTTC
NA	TRBV3-1	TRBJ2-7	TRBD2	CASSQDPVVAGSREQYF	TGTGCCAGCAGCCAAGATCCCGTAGTAGCGGGTTCTCGGGAGCAGTACTTC
NA	TRBV6-2/TRBV6-3	TRBJ1-5	TRBD1	CASTYGDSSNQPQHF	TGTGCCAGCACCTACGGGGACAGTAGCAATCAGCCCCAGCATTTT
few	TRBV25-1	TRBJ2-1	TRBD2	CASSGPSRASGYNEQFF	TGTGCCAGCAGTGGCCCCTCGAGGGCTAGCGGCTACAATGAGCAGTTCTTC
NA	TRBV9	TRBJ2-5	NA	CASSVGRGKETQYF	TGTGCCAGCAGCGTAGGGAGGGGAAAAGAGACCCAGTACTTC
NA	TRBV12-3/TRBV12-4	TRBJ2-3	NA	CASAPPGDHPTDTQYF	TGTGCCAGCGCACCACCTGGTGACCACCCCACAGATACGCAGTATTTT
NA	TRBV3-1	TRBJ2-7	TRBD2	CTSSRTSGSNNEQYF	TGTACCAGCAGCCGGACTAGCGGGAGTAACAATGAGCAGTACTTC
NA	TRBV12-5	TRBJ1-1	NA	CASGFGTGEGVWNTEAFF	TGTGCTAGTGGTTTTGGGACCGGAGAGGGGGTCTGGAACACTGAAGCTTTCTTT
NA	TRBV7-8	TRBJ2-1	TRBD1	CASSLGGTGGWDEQFF	TGTGCCAGCAGCTTAGGTGGGACAGGGGGCTGGGATGAGCAGTTCTTC
NA	TRBV20-1	TRBJ1-1	TRBD1	CSAYNRGKTEAFF	TGCAGTGCTTATAACAGGGGAAAGACTGAAGCTTTCTTT
NA	TRBV20-1	TRBJ2-5	TRBD1	CSATHRGGETQYF	TGCAGTGCCACTCACAGGGGCGGAGAGACCCAGTACTTC
few	TRBV12-3/TRBV12-4	TRBJ1-2	NA	CASSLKGQTYGYTF	TGTGCCAGCAGTTTAAAGGGGCAAACCTATGGCTACACCTTC
few	TRBV6-6	TRBJ2-7	NA	CASTDSISSYAQYF	TGTGCCAGCACTGACAGCATCTCGTCCTACGCGCAGTACTTC
NA	TRBV7-2	TRBJ2-7	NA	CASSLRAEYYEQYF	TGTGCCAGCAGCTTACGAGCGGAATACTACGAGCAGTACTTC
NA	TRBV20-1	TRBJ1-2	TRBD1	CSARDPGGGEGGYTF	TGCAGTGCTAGAGATCCCGGAGGGGGCGAGGGCGGCTACACCTTC
NA	TRBV5-5	TRBJ2-2	NA	CASSLETGRTGELFF	TGTGCCAGCAGCTTGGAGACAGGGAGGACCGGGGAGCTGTTTTTT
NA	TRBV9	TRBJ2-3	TRBD1	CASSAGQGAAGTQYF	TGTGCCAGCAGCGCCGGACAGGGAGCAGCTGGTACGCAGTATTTT
NA	TRBV6-1	TRBJ2-6	NA	CATQGSSGANVLTF	TGTGCCACTCAAGGGAGCTCTGGGGCCAACGTCCTGACTTTC
once	TRBV15	TRBJ1-4	NA	CATSRGGDLNEKLFF	TGTGCCACCAGCAGAGGAGGGGACCTCAATGAAAAACTGTTTTTT
NA	TRBV2	TRBJ1-5	TRBD1	CASSGGTDSNQPQHF	TGTGCCAGCAGTGGGGGGACAGATAGCAATCAGCCCCAGCATTTT
few	TRBV2	TRBJ1-4	NA	CASSEGLGRPNEKLFF	TGTGCCAGCAGTGAAGGATTGGGGCGGCCTAATGAAAAACTGTTTTTT
NA	TRBV5-1	TRBJ1-1	NA	CASSSRGETEAFF	TGCGCCAGCAGCAGCCGGGGTGAGACTGAAGCTTTCTTT
NA	TRBV20-1	TRBJ2-3	TRBD1	CSAAPGQGNTDTQYF	TGCAGTGCTGCCCCGGGACAGGGAAACACAGATACGCAGTATTTT
NA	TRBV2	TRBJ2-1	TRBD1	CASTEPGGAYNEQFF	TGTGCCAGCACAGAACCAGGGGGTGCCTACAATGAGCAGTTCTTC
few	TRBV6-4	TRBJ2-2	NA	CASRDSYTGELFF	TGTGCCAGCCGGGACTCCTACACCGGGGAGCTGTTTTTT
NA	TRBV29-1	TRBJ2-1	TRBD1	CSVGTGIPYNEQFF	TGCAGCGTCGGGACAGGGATTCCCTACAATGAGCAGTTCTTC
NA	TRBV11-2	TRBJ2-7	TRBD2	CASRRGAVAFTSYEQYF	TGTGCCAGCCGGCGGGGGGCTGTGGCCTTCACCTCCTACGAGCAGTACTTC
NA	TRBV12-3/TRBV12-4	TRBJ1-2	NA	CASSGHGANYGYTF	TGTGCCAGCAGTGGACATGGGGCGAACTATGGCTACACCTTC
NA	TRBV28	TRBJ1-5	NA	CASTGTVDSNQPQHF	TGTGCCAGCACCGGGACTGTCGATAGCAATCAGCCCCAGCATTTT
NA	TRBV6-7	TRBJ2-5	TRBD1	CASTIDRGNETQYF	TGTGCCAGCACCATAGACAGGGGTAACGAGACCCAGTACTTC
NA	TRBV12-3/TRBV12-4	TRBJ2-1	TRBD1	CASRDGQVPYNEQFF	TGTGCCAGCAGGGATGGACAGGTCCCTTACAATGAGCAGTTCTTC
NA	TRBV20-1	TRBJ1-2	TRBD1	CSAADRESLPLEQINYGYTF	TGCAGTGCTGCAGACAGGGAAAGTCTGCCCCTTGAGCAGATTAACTATGGCTACACCTTC
NA	TRBV20-1	TRBJ1-2	NA	CSAKHSSNLGYTF	TGCAGTGCTAAGCACAGTTCGAACCTTGGCTACACCTTC
NA	TRBV6-5	TRBJ1-6	NA	CASRPASYNSPLHF	TGTGCCAGCAGGCCCGCGTCCTATAATTCACCCCTCCACTTT
once	TRBV29-1	TRBJ1-3	TRBD1	CSVLTGSGNTIYF	TGCAGCGTGCTGACAGGGTCAGGAAACACCATATATTTT
few	TRBV6-2/TRBV6-3	TRBJ1-2	NA	CASSYRIQTGTYGYTF	TGTGCCAGCAGTTACAGGATACAGACGGGAACGTATGGCTACACCTTC
NA	TRBV5-1	TRBJ1-6	NA	CASSLAPAMIDSPLHF	TGCGCCAGCAGCTTGGCCCCGGCCATGATTGATTCACCCCTCCACTTT
NA	TRBV7-6	TRBJ2-3	TRBD2	CASSLETSGSTDTQYF	TGTGCCAGCAGCTTAGAGACTAGCGGGAGCACAGATACGCAGTATTTT
NA	TRBV7-9	TRBJ1-5	NA	CASSLGSGPGGNQPQHF	TGTGCCAGCAGCTTAGGTTCCGGGCCAGGAGGCAATCAGCCCCAGCATTTT
few	TRBV7-2	TRBJ2-1	NA	CASSWTASKSSYNEQFF	TGTGCCAGCAGTTGGACCGCCAGCAAGAGCTCCTACAATGAGCAGTTCTTC
NA	TRBV19	TRBJ1-2	NA	CASSRGPGGGYTF	TGTGCCAGTAGTCGGGGACCCGGAGGAGGCTACACCTTC
few	TRBV20-1	TRBJ2-4	TRBD1	CSAEPTGDIAKNIQYF	TGCAGTGCTGAACCGACAGGGGATATTGCCAAAAACATTCAGTACTTC